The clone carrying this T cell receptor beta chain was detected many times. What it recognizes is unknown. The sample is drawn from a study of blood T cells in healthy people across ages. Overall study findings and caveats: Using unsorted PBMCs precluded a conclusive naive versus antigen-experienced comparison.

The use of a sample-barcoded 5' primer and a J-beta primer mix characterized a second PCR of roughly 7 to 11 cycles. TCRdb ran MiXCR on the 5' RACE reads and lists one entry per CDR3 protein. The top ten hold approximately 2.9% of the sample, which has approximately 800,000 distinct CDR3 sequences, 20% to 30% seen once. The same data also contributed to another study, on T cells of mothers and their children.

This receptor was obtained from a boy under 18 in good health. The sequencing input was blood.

The DNA of the CDR3 is TGTGCCAGCAGCGTCGCAGCCCGGGAGGGCACCGGGGAGCTGTTTTTT. Amino acids: CASSVAAREGTGELFF. The chain carries TRBV9 and TRBJ2-2; 8 bases align to TRBD2. The V gene's germline CDR1 is SGDLS and CDR2 YYNGEE. The CDR3 extends over 16 amino acids. Germline trimming cut 2 bases from V and 4 bases from J; bases unmatched to any gene: 7.